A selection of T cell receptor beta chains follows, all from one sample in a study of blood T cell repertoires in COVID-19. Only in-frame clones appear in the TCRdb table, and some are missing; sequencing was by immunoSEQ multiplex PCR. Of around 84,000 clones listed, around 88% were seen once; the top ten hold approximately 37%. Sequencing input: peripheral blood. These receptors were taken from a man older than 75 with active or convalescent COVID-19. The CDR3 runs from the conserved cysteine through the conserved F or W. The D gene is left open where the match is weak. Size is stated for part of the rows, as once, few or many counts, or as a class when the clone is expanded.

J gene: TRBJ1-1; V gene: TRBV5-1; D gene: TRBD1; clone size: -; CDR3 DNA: TGCGCCAGCAGCTTGGTGGGGAACAGGGGTGAAGCTTTCTTT; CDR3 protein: CASSLVGNRGEAFF
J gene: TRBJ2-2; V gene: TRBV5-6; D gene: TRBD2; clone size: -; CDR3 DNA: TGTGCCAGCAGCTTGGGCCTAGCGGGGGACACCGGGGAGCTGTTTTTT; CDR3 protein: CASSLGLAGDTGELFF
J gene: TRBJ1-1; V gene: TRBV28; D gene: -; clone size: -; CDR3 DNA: TGTGCCAGCAGTTCCCAGGGATACACTGAAGCTTTCTTT; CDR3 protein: CASSSQGYTEAFF
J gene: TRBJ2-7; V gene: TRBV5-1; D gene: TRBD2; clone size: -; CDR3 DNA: TGCGCCAGCAGCCGGGGGACTAGCGGAGCTCCCTACGAGCAGTACTTC; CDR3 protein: CASSRGTSGAPYEQYF
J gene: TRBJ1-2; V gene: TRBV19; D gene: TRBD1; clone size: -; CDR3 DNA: TGTGCCAGTAGTATAACAGGGGCGGAATATGGCTACACCTTC; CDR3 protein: CASSITGAEYGYTF
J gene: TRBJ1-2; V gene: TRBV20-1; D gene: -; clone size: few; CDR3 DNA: TGCAGTGCTAGTTTGGGGGCACAAGGCCGCTACACCTTC; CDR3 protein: CSASLGAQGRYTF
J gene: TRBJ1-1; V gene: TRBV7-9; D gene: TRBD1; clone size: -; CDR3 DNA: TGTGCCAGCAGCCCACGGCTAGCAGGTCAGGGGGGAACTGAAGCTTTCTTT; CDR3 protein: CASSPRLAGQGGTEAFF
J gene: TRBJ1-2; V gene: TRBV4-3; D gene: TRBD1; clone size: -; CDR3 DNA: TGCGCCAGCAGCCGCAAACACGGGACAGGAGACACCTATGGCTACACCTTC; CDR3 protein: CASSRKHGTGDTYGYTF
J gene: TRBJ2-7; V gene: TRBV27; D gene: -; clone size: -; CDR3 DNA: TGTGCCAGCGGCTCTCCCGGGACAAGTTTC; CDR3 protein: CASGSPGTSF
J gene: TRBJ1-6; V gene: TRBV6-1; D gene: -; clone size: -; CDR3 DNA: TGTGCCAGCAGTGAAGGATGGGTTAGGGGGTCGAGCTCCTATAATTCACCCCTCCACTTT; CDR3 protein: CASSEGWVRGSSSYNSPLHF
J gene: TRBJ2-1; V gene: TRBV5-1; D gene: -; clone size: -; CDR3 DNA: TGCGCCAGCACCCCGGAGGGTAGCCGCCGGGATGAGCAGTTCTTC; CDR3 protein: CASTPEGSRRDEQFF
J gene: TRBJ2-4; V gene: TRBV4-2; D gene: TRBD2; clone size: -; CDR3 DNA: TGTGCCAGCAGCCAAGAGATGCAGCGGGGGATAGCCAAAAACATTCAGTACTTC; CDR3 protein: CASSQEMQRGIAKNIQYF
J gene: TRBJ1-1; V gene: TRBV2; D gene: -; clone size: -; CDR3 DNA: TGTGCCAGCAGCCTCGGGGGGAACACTGAAGCTTTCTTT; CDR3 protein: CASSLGGNTEAFF
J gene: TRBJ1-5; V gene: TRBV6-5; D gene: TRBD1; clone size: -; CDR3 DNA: TGTGCCAGCAGTTACTCCCAGGGGGTTTATCAGCCCCAGCATTTT; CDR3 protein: CASSYSQGVYQPQHF
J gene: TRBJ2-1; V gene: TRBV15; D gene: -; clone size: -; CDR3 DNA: TGTGCCACCAGCACGATGTCTAGCGACTCCTACAATGAGCAGTTCTTC; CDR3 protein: CATSTMSSDSYNEQFF
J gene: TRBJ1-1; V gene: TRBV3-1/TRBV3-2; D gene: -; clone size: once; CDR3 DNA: TGTGCCAGCAGTCCCCACCCAGGTGTGAACACTGAAGCTTTCTTT; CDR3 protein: CASSPHPGVNTEAFF
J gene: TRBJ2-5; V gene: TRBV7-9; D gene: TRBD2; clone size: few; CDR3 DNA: TGTGCCAGCAGCTTACGACCCGGAGCGGGAGTTCTAGAGACCCAGTACTTC; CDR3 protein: CASSLRPGAGVLETQYF